This TCR beta chain was obtained from a study of neurological immune-mediated disorders. Trimming removed 0 bases from V and 3 bases from J, with 12 bases in between. There are 14 residues in the CDR3. The germline V gene encodes CDR1 SQVTM and CDR2 ANQGSEA. TCRdb re-derived calls from the 5' RACE reads in MiXCR, one entry per CDR3 protein. The sample lists around 61,000 distinct CDR3 sequences, approximately 5.3% occurring once. Many counts were recorded for this clonotype. Sequencing was performed on PBMCs. J is TRBJ2-7 and V is TRBV29-1; the D is unclear. The receptor was isolated from a human donor with multiple sclerosis. The donor label of this sample is uncertain. The CDR3 here is CSVEDSQTRYEQYF. CDR3 bases: TGCAGCGTTGAAGACAGCCAGACCCGCTACGAGCAGTACTTC.